The present T cell receptor beta chain was sequenced within a study of OX40 agonist ivuxolimab in advanced cancers. Overall study: Ivuxolimab doses were 0.01, 0.1, 0.3, 1.5, 3 or 10 mg/kg every 2 weeks.

The repertoire was sequenced with immunoSEQ multiplex PCR; TCRdb's copy has only in-frame clones and lacks some. The profile shows more than 50,000 clones, more than 70% of them singletons. Germline V gene lookup returns CDR1 SGHTA and CDR2 FQGNSA. CDR3 size: 15 residues. V shed 2 bases and J shed 2 bases, with 12 bases lying between them. The origin of this receptor is an adult with an advanced solid tumor such as melanoma, head and neck, liver or kidney cancer. The sample here was CD4+ or CD8+ T cells sorted from blood, taken in a trial of the OX40 agonist ivuxolimab. V gene TRBV7-2 combines with J gene TRBJ1-2; no firm D call. CDR3 loop: CASSLFEARNYGYTF. The CDR3 DNA is TGTGCCAGCAGCTTATTTGAAGCGCGAAACTATGGCTACACCTTC.